The 8 T cell receptor beta chains below were found in one sample sequenced in a study of T-cell reconstitution after alpha-beta-depleted transplantation in children. Preparation of the TCRbeta library involved a method that used unique molecular identifiers. TCRdb fed the PCR reads into MiXCR, producing one record per CDR3 protein. The repertoire holds roughly 350,000 distinct CDR3 sequences, with 10% as singletons. Sample: PBMCs from the stem cell graft donor, taken from the stem cell graft. These receptors were obtained from a human donor who donated a stem cell graft to a child with acute lymphoblastic leukemia.

This clonotype was counted only a few times. J is TRBJ2-1 and V is TRBV7-9; 7 bases line up with TRBD2. The CDR3 spans 15 residues. CDR1 SEHNR and CDR2 FQNEAQ come from the germline V gene (reference sequence). The junction had 6 bases not matched to a gene; V was cut back by 3 bases and J by 4 bases. CDR3 region: CASSLVAGVYNEQFF. The CDR3 DNA is TGTGCCAGCAGCTTGGTGGCGGGAGTGTACAATGAGCAGTTCTTC.

The V gene is TRBV7-2, the J gene TRBJ2-1, with 7 bases identical to TRBD2. The CDR3 totals 16 residues. The V gene end was trimmed by 1 base and the J gene end by 6 bases; junction bases not matched to a gene: 9. CDR1 is SGHTA and CDR2 is FQGNSA in the germline V gene. DNA of the CDR3: TGTGCCAGCAGCTTAGAATCCGGACTAGAATCCAATGAGCAGTTCTTC. Protein: CASSLESGLESNEQFF.

This clonotype was seen many times. The J gene is TRBJ2-6, the V gene TRBV27; D remains ambiguous. The CDR3 loop spans 14 amino acids. Per the germline V gene, CDR1 is MNHEY and CDR2 is SMNVEV (reference sequence). Trimming pared 3 bases from V and 0 bases from J, leaving 3 bases between. This CDR3 is CASSFHSGANVLTF. CDR3 in DNA: TGTGCCAGCAGTTTTCACTCTGGGGCCAACGTCCTGACTTTC.

The sample holds one count of this clonotype. V gene TRBV21-1 combines with J gene TRBJ2-5. TRBV21-1 is labeled a pseudogene. This CDR3 is 12 amino acids long. The DNA of the CDR3 is TGTGCCAGCAGTGATCCCCCAGAGACCCAGTACTTC. The encoded protein is CASSDPPETQYF.

This sequence joins TRBV7-3 and TRBJ2-7, with D unclear. CDR3 length equals 15 residues. V lost 4 bases and J lost 0, with 13 bases in between. CDR1 is SGHTA, CDR2 FQGTGA, per germline. The CDR3 sequence is CASSSPGHFSYEQYF. DNA of the CDR3: TGTGCCAGCAGCTCCCCTGGGCACTTCTCCTACGAGCAGTACTTC. Full variable domain (remainder filled in from reference TRBV7-3 and TRBJ2-7): GAGVSQTPSNKVTEKGKYVELRCDPISGHTALYWYRQSLGQGPEFLIYFQGTGAADDSGLPNDRFFAVRPEGSVSTLKIQRTERGDSAVYLCASSSPGHFSYEQYFGPGTRLTVT.

The chain uses TRBV6-4 and TRBJ2-4, with 8 bases fitting TRBD1. Germline-derived CDR1 and CDR2 are MRHNA and SNTAGT. The CDR3 consists of 14 residues. J gave up 5 bases and V 5 bases, and 5 bases lay outside the gene matches. The CDR3: CASSRGQGENIQYF. The CDR3 bases are TGTGCCAGCAGTCGTGGACAGGGAGAAAACATTCAGTACTTC.

The chain carries TRBV11-2 and TRBJ2-1; 14 positions match TRBD2. V shed 3 bases, J shed 0 bases, and the junction held 13 bases outside the gene matches. Per germline, CDR1 SGHAT and CDR2 FQNNGV. CDR3 length: 21 residues. The CDR3 DNA reads TGTGCCAGCAGCTTCTACCTGGGACTAGCGGGAGAGGCCCGCTCCTACAATGAGCAGTTCTTC. This sequence encodes CASSFYLGLAGEARSYNEQFF.

The rearrangement uses TRBV7-6 and TRBJ2-5, with 7 bases aligning to TRBD2. Germline-derived CDR1 and CDR2 are SGHVS and FNYEAQ. The CDR3 has 16 residues. The ends lost 3 bases at V and 4 bases at J; junction bases unmatched: 11. The CDR3 here is CASSFGAGAPGETQYF. The CDR3 bases are TGTGCCAGCAGCTTCGGGGCGGGAGCGCCCGGAGAGACCCAGTACTTC.